A selection of T cell receptor beta chains follows, all from one sample in a study of vaccination and CD4 T cells after COVID-19. These receptors' antigens are unknown. MiXCR was run by TCRdb on the PCR reads, yielding one entry per CDR3 protein. The sample has roughly 15,000 distinct CDR3 sequences; around 53% are singletons. Sequencing was done on a sample of CD4+ T cells from blood, cultured in vitro. The receptors shown here come from a human donor who had recovered from COVID-19. Both conserved end residues are trimmed from each CDR3. The size entry is marked missing in some rows and otherwise reads once, few, many or a size class.

v_gene,abundance,j_gene,CDR3aa
TRBV14,.,TRBJ2-7,ASSPLGTRQY
TRBV10-2,once,TRBJ1-5,ASRARQGTGNQPQH
TRBV15,few,TRBJ2-3,ATSRGGGHSTDTQY
TRBV15,.,TRBJ2-5,ATSREARTGRPVRETQY
TRBV5-1,.,TRBJ1-1,ASSVIQGTEAF
TRBV5-1,.,TRBJ1-6,ASSLGSGPPLH
TRBV15,.,TRBJ2-2,ATSRDGTSGTGELF
TRBV7-2,.,TRBJ1-6,ASSLSFDSGQYNSPLH
TRBV7-2,.,TRBJ2-5,ASSSYSGSAETQY
TRBV5-1,.,TRBJ1-2,ASSQATVQYGYT
TRBV5-4,.,TRBJ2-1,ASSIRSWDRGREQF
TRBV7-9,.,TRBJ2-3,ASSPKSRDRGTDTQY
TRBV7-2,few,TRBJ2-1,ASSLETSGAVHEQF
TRBV19,few,TRBJ2-1,AVGPSVVYNEQF
TRBV7-2,.,TRBJ2-3,ASSLDKDTQY
TRBV2,few,TRBJ2-5,ASSSQETQY
TRBV10-3,medium-sized,TRBJ2-5,ATGGTSGDWGKTQY
TRBV20-1,.,TRBJ2-1,SAPSGTDTLGEQF
TRBV7-9,.,TRBJ2-2,ASSLESATGELF
TRBV29-1,.,TRBJ1-2,SIIDPGTANYGYT
TRBV19,medium-sized,TRBJ2-7,ASSIGIVGGRTYEQY
TRBV2,.,TRBJ1-5,ASLTDSNQPQH
TRBV20-1,.,TRBJ2-3,SAALNSGGASTDTQY
TRBV10-2,.,TRBJ1-6,ASSEPGGRGSPLH
TRBV2,few,TRBJ1-1,ASSRQGANTEAF
TRBV19,.,TRBJ2-3,ASRPGPDTDTQY
TRBV24-1,few,TRBJ2-3,ATRPDRVTDTQY
TRBV7-2,few,TRBJ2-2,ASSSQYPPNTGELF
TRBV28,.,TRBJ1-2,ASSVSDRGYGYT
TRBV24-1,.,TRBJ2-1,ATSRQGGSYNEQF
TRBV27,.,TRBJ1-1,ASSLRGDTEAF
TRBV19,.,TRBJ1-5,ASSRREAALGPQH
TRBV7-2,.,TRBJ2-1,ASSLAPVTSSSSYNEQF
TRBV4-2,medium-sized,TRBJ2-5,ASSRPSGSGETQY
TRBV11-3,.,TRBJ2-5,ASSSSGSSQETQY
TRBV6-1,few,TRBJ2-6,ASSKKTGGHSGANVLT
TRBV6-1,.,TRBJ2-1,ASSRQGARDEQF
TRBV20-1,few,TRBJ2-1,SVILPPGTSGSRVISYNEQF
TRBV7-2,.,TRBJ2-1,ASSLVFGSEYNEQF
TRBV5-1,.,TRBJ2-7,ASRSEQTEQY
TRBV12-3/TRBV12-4,once,TRBJ1-1,ASSWDGSPLTEAF
TRBV7-9,.,TRBJ2-5,ASSSFGLALRRAETQY
TRBV6-1,.,TRBJ1-2,ASSADKAPYGYT
TRBV5-2,.,TRBJ2-5,ASSQGTSGGRRETQY
TRBV6-1,.,TRBJ1-2,ASSEQLSNYGYT
TRBV4-1,.,TRBJ2-7,ASRQGLRGLEQY
TRBV20-1,.,TRBJ1-5,SASPPYQPQH
TRBV28,.,TRBJ2-5,ASIPQRGWETQY
TRBV20-1,few,TRBJ1-5,SARATANSNQPQH
TRBV6-1,few,TRBJ1-2,AIRGRDYGYT
TRBV6-2/TRBV6-3,.,TRBJ2-7,ASSYSGTGGSEY
TRBV11-3,.,TRBJ2-2,ASSRAGQGGNTGELF
TRBV20-1,.,TRBJ2-5,SARAHWAKETQY
TRBV11-1,.,TRBJ2-5,ASRSTGGQETQY